This T cell receptor beta chain was recovered during a study of T-cell reconstitution after alpha-beta-depleted transplantation in children. TCRbeta library construction was performed incorporating unique molecular identifiers. TCRdb used MiXCR to reprocess the PCR reads, holding one entry per CDR3 protein. This sample carries about 240,000 distinct CDR3 sequences, approximately 12% of them seen once, and the ten largest clones take over 2%. As regards this clonotype: A much larger clonotype is one base distant, so this may be a read error.

This clonotype was sampled from a human donor who donated a stem cell graft to a child with acute lymphoblastic leukemia. Sequencing was performed on PBMCs from the stem cell graft donor, taken from the stem cell graft.

CDR3 bases: TGTGCCAGCAGCTTAGCGTGGGCGGCATTTAGCCCAAACATTCAGTACTTC. Translating it yields CASSLAWAAFSPNIQYF. The V gene is TRBV7-2, the J gene TRBJ2-4, with D unresolved. This CDR3 is 17 amino acids long. Trimming stripped 0 bases from V and 6 bases from J, with 18 bases between. Germline CDR1 SGHTA, CDR2 FQGNSA.